The 32 T cell receptor beta chains in this list originate from one sample, sequenced in a study of tumor-infiltrating lymphocytes in primary liver carcinoma (dated by TCRdb to 2015 to 2018). Sequencing was carried out with an Illumina HiSeq 2500. Using a constant-region primer and ProtoScript II reverse transcriptase, TCRbeta-specific cDNA was reverse-transcribed from around 500 ng total RNA. Three nested multiplex PCR rounds, following a slightly modified ARM-PCR procedure, were used to build the TCRbeta libraries. Each of the first two PCR rounds ran for roughly 11 cycles and used multiplex TRBV1-TRBV30 forward primers together with a Cbeta reverse primer. In-frame beta chains were kept once TCRdb had trimmed the public reads at Q25 with fastp and called clones with MiXCR. Identical CDR3 proteins give one entry, which carries the most common genes and DNA. Recorded for this sample are approximately 100,000 distinct CDR3 sequences; 65% to 75% of them occurred a single time. The top ten clones comprise approximately 12% of the sample.

Total RNA and DNA were co-extracted without cell sorting from roughly 20-30 mg of bulk tissue using the AllPrep DNA/RNA mini kit. The source material was liver tumor tissue from sampling region 2. The cell subset or site tag for this specimen amounts to: tumor region T2, inferior pole. These TCRs come from an older woman with primary liver carcinoma and hepatitis B virus infection.

About this clonotype: Mismatch with germline at one junction end may stem from a read error. The V call is TRBV6-2 or TRBV6-3, the J call TRBJ2-7; a weak D match, TRBD2 (5 bases). CDR1 MNHEY and CDR2 SVGEGT come from the germline V gene. The CDR3 extends over 12 amino acids. CDR3 region: CASMEVSHEQYF. CDR3 DNA sequence: TGTGCCAGCATGGAGGTCTCCCACGAGCAGTACTTC.

With regard to this clonotype: The junction departs from germline at one end; a sequencing error may be responsible. The rearrangement uses TRBV11-2 and TRBJ2-3; 7 nucleotides agree with TRBD1. This CDR3 contains 16 residues. From germline, CDR1 is SGHAT and CDR2 FQNNGV. CDR3 DNA: TGTGCCAGCAGCTCAACCTGGTTACAGGGGACAGATACACAGTATTTT. This sequence encodes CASSSTWLQGTDTQYF.

This clonotype was observed many times. This sequence joins TRBV5-4 and TRBJ2-2, with D possibly TRBD1 on 6 matching bases. This CDR3 spans 15 amino acids. The ends were cut back, 4 bases at V and 5 bases at J, with 15 bases in the middle. From germline, CDR1 is SGHNT and CDR2 YYREEE (reference sequence). The chain's CDR3 is CASSPQGGGTGELFF. As DNA, the CDR3 is TGTGCCAGCAGCCCACAGGGTGGGGGAACCGGGGAGCTGTTTTTT.

This clonotype was seen a few times. This may be a read error, as it is one base from a much larger clone. The chain uses TRBV6-5 and TRBJ2-4; D is uncertain. The CDR3 extends over 14 amino acids. CDR1 MNHEY and CDR2 SVGAGI come from the germline V gene. V was clipped by 5 bases and J by 3 bases, with 11 bases between them. DNA for the CDR3: TGTGCCAGCAGTCCTAGGCTTGGCAAAAACATTCAGTACTTC. Residues: CASSPRLGKNIQYF.

This clonotype was counted at least ten times. This chain connects TRBV5-1 to TRBJ2-1, with D possibly being TRBD2 (6 bases). The CDR3 is 14 residues long. In germline, CDR1 is SGHRS, CDR2 YFSETQ. Trimming took 5 bases from V and 2 from J, leaving 11 bases between them. The CDR3 loop reads CASREGLAYNEQFF. In DNA form, the CDR3 reads TGCGCCAGCAGAGAGGGACTGGCCTACAATGAGCAGTTCTTC.

The sample holds one count of this clonotype. The rearrangement joins TRBV6-1 to TRBJ2-7; D unresolved. This CDR3 comprises 14 residues. Germline CDR1 and CDR2: MNHNS and SASEGT. For the CDR3, the DNA is TGTGCTAACAAGAGAGATGGGCCCCCATACGAGCAGTACTTC. It yields the protein CANKRDGPPYEQYF.

A remark on this clonotype: The junction shows a germline mismatch at one end, possibly a read error. The chain recombines TRBV5-4 with TRBJ2-6, with a possible D match to TRBD2 (6 bases). The CDR3 consists of 17 residues. The germline CDR1 and CDR2 sequences are SGHNT and YYREEE (reference sequence). CDR3: CTSSFGGRSSGTNVLTF. CDR3 bases: TGTACCAGCAGCTTTGGGGGGAGGAGCTCTGGGACCAACGTCCTGACTTTC.

Of note for this clonotype: The germline gene is not matched at one end of the junction; a read error may be the cause. The chain is built from TRBV11-2 and TRBJ2-7; D remains unclear. The germline gives CDR1 SGHAT, CDR2 FQNNGV. This CDR3 has 12 amino acids. CDR3 residues: CVSSHSRHGQYF. The CDR3 DNA sequence: TGTGTCAGCAGCCACTCTAGACACGGGCAGTACTTC.

This clonotype was seen at least ten times. The chain recombines TRBV7-9 with TRBJ2-5; no firm D call. The V end was cut by 3 bases, the J end by 4 bases, with 9 bases between. In germline, CDR1 is SEHNR, CDR2 FQNEAQ (reference sequence). The CDR3 has 13 amino acids. The CDR3, as DNA: TGTGCCAGCAGCTTTTCCAGTTCAGAGACCCAGTACTTC. Its translation is CASSFSSSETQYF.

Worth noting for this clonotype: The junction and the germline gene differ at one end; a read error may be behind it. Written as DNA, the CDR3 is TGCGCCAGCAGCCGGACTAGCGGGGTAACGCGCCAAGAGACCCAGCACTTC. This translates into CASSRTSGVTRQETQHF. The chain has TRBV5-1 and TRBJ2-5, with 12 bases lining up with TRBD2. Germline assignment: CDR1 SGHRS and CDR2 YFSETQ. The CDR3 has 17 amino acids.

Notes on this clonotype: The CDR3 carries no conserved terminal phenylalanine or tryptophan, so it likely arises from a read error. The chain joins TRBV6-1 to TRBJ1-5; TRBD1 matches at 7 bases. The CDR3 covers 18 residues. Germline V gene data show CDR1 as MNHNS and CDR2 as SASEGT. The chain's CDR3 is CACSEAYLRGSKYQPQHS. The CDR3 DNA is TGTGCCTGCAGTGAAGCATATCTCAGGGGGTCGAAATATCAGCCCCAGCATTCT.

The table lists this clonotype with many counts. CDR3 residues: CASSSEVGSRGADTQYF. The CDR3 nucleotides are TGCGCCAGCAGCTCCGAAGTAGGTTCCCGAGGGGCAGATACGCAGTATTTT. The V and J genes are TRBV4-1 and TRBJ2-3; possibly TRBD1 or TRBD2 for D (5 bases each). Trimming pared 5 bases from V and 4 bases from J, leaving 22 bases between. CDR1 and CDR2 from the germline V gene are MGHRA and YSYEKL. CDR3 length: 17 residues.

As to this clonotype: One junction end disagrees with the germline gene, perhaps due to a read error. The CDR3 loop reads CIAWDRVRFEQYF. In DNA form, the CDR3 reads TGTATCGCCTGGGACAGGGTGCGCTTCGAGCAGTACTTC. The chain carries TRBV29-1 and TRBJ2-7; 9 bases match TRBD1. The CDR3 covers 13 residues. The germline CDR1 and CDR2 sequences are SQVTM and ANQGSEA.

As concerns this clonotype: One base away lies a much larger clone, so this may be a sequencing read error. The J gene is TRBJ1-2, the V gene TRBV19, with D hard to call. V lost 0 bases and J 8 bases, leaving 16 bases between the germline ends. The length of the CDR3 is 15 residues. In germline, CDR1 is LNHDA, CDR2 SQIVND (reference sequence). CDR3 nucleotides: TGTGCCAGTAGTATAGATCACGGCGACTGGAGAGGCTACACCTTC. It encodes CASSIDHGDWRGYTF.

V and J are TRBV28 and TRBJ1-5; the D is unclear. The CDR3 is made up of 14 amino acids. V was clipped by 1 base and J by 2 bases, with 6 bases between them. Per germline, CDR1 MDHEN and CDR2 SYDVKM. CDR3 coding DNA: TGTGCCAGCAGTTTATTCCAGCGCAATCAGCCCCAGCATTTT. Its protein is CASSLFQRNQPQHF.

As for this clonotype: At one end, the junction sequence differs from germline, possibly due to a read error. The chain employs TRBV4-2 and TRBJ2-7, with 9 bases matching TRBD2. Germline CDR1 is LGHNA and CDR2 is YNFKEQ. The CDR3 runs 17 residues. Here the CDR3 DNA reads TGTGCCAGCAGCCAAGGGGATGGACTAGCGCGTTCCTACGAGCTGTACTTT. Amino acid sequence: CASSQGDGLARSYELYF.

As for this clonotype: Just one base apart from a much larger clone, this may be a read error. This CDR3 fails to terminate in the conserved phenylalanine or tryptophan, so it likely reflects a read error. The chain couples TRBV13 to TRBJ2-1; TRBD2 matches at 11 bases. The CDR3 sequence is 20 residues long. Losses at the gene ends were 2 bases for V and 0 bases for J; bases not matched to a gene: 12. Germline V gene sequence: CDR1 PRHDT, CDR2 FYEKMQ (reference sequence). This chain's CDR3 is CASSLTLLAGERSSYNEQFL. The CDR3 coding sequence is TGTGCCAGCAGCTTAACCCTACTAGCGGGAGAGCGGAGCTCCTACAATGAGCAGTTCCTC.

At least ten counts were recorded for this clonotype. Here the CDR3 DNA reads TGCAGCGTTGAGGGACTAGCGGGAGGGGGTCCCTACAATGAGCAGTTCTTC. Its translation is CSVEGLAGGGPYNEQFF. The chain carries TRBV29-1 and TRBJ2-1; 16 bases fit TRBD2. The germline CDR1 and CDR2 sequences are SQVTM and ANQGSEA. The CDR3 has 17 amino acids. V gave up 3 bases and J gave up 2 bases; unmatched junction bases: 4.

A note on this clonotype: A single base separates this from a much larger clone, so it may be a read error. This chain uses TRBV6-5 with TRBJ2-7, with TRBD2 as a possible D gene (5 bases). Trimming removed 7 bases at V and 3 bases at J, with 13 bases between. Germline CDR1 MNHEY, CDR2 SVGAGI. This CDR3 region has 13 residues. The CDR3 DNA follows: TGTGCCAGCATGAATAATGAGGGCTACGAGCAGTACTTC. Amino acid sequence: CASMNNEGYEQYF.

Of note for this clonotype: This may be a read error: a much more frequent sequence differs by one nucleotide. This chain joins TRBV5-6 and TRBJ2-7, with D possibly being TRBD2 (5 bases). CDR3 length: 12 residues. CDR1 is SGHDT and CDR2 is YYEEEE in the germline V gene. Trimming stripped 2 bases from V and 13 bases from J, with 16 bases between. CDR3 in amino acids: CASSFWNQEVYF. CDR3 nucleotide sequence: TGTGCCAGCAGCTTTTGGAACCAGGAGGTCTACTTC.

About this clonotype: An end of the junction differs from the germline gene, which may be a read error. The chain combines TRBV7-9 with TRBJ2-2; tentative D call: TRBD1 (6 bases). Looked up from germline, CDR1 is SEHNR and CDR2 is FQNEAQ (reference sequence). The CDR3 has 15 amino acids. DNA of the CDR3: TGTGCCAGCAGCCCAGGGGTGCATAACACCAGGGAGCTGTTTTTT. Its translation: CASSPGVHNTRELFF. Full variable domain (remainder filled in from reference TRBV7-9 and TRBJ2-2): DTGVSQNPRHKITKRGQNVTFRCDPISEHNRLYWYRQTLGQGPEFLTYFQNEAQLEKSRLLSDRFSAERPKGSFSTLEIQRTEQGDSAMYLCASSPGVHNTRELFFGEGSRLTVL.

The rearrangement links TRBV12-3 or TRBV12-4 to TRBJ2-7, with no clear D. This CDR3 has 14 amino acids. V lost 5 bases and J lost 0, with 11 bases in between. The CDR3 DNA reads TGTGCCAGCAGTAGTGGCTTCCACTCCTACGAGCAGTACTTC. Encoded protein: CASSSGFHSYEQYF.

V usage is TRBV28 and J usage is TRBJ2-7, with D perhaps TRBD1 (5 bases). Trimming stripped 1 base from V and 4 bases from J, with 23 bases between. CDR1 and CDR2 (germline): MDHEN, SYDVKM. The CDR3 runs to 18 residues. In nucleotides, the CDR3 is TGTGCCAGCAGTTTATCTCAAGTCCGATGGGGCAGAAGTTACGAGCAGTACTTC. It codes for CASSLSQVRWGRSYEQYF.

In its sample, this clonotype was seen a few times. It may be a read error: a sequence one base away is much more abundant. The chain joins TRBV10-3 to TRBJ2-2, with D possibly matching TRBD2 (5 bases). This CDR3 is 15 amino acids long. Germline CDR1 is ENHRY and CDR2 is SYGVKD. CDR3: CAISENSAYTGEPFF. The CDR3, as DNA: TGTGCCATCAGTGAGAATTCGGCGTACACCGGGGAGCCGTTTTTT.

Of note for this clonotype: One end of the junction fails to match germline, which may point to a read error. The CDR3 loop reads CASSELTSGDANTGELLF. As DNA, the CDR3 is TGCGCCAGCAGTGAGTTGACTAGCGGAGACGCGAACACCGGGGAGCTGTTGTTT. The gene calls are TRBV10-2 and TRBJ2-2; 9 bases map to TRBD2. CDR1 and CDR2 from the germline V gene are WSHSY and SAAADI. This CDR3 comprises 18 residues.

On this clonotype itself: This may stem from a read error, because a much larger clone lies one nucleotide away. The chain employs TRBV28 and TRBJ2-3, with 8 bases lining up with TRBD2. CDR3 length equals 17 residues. Unmatched junction bases numbered 8, after V lost 1 base and J lost 2 bases. Per germline, CDR1 MDHEN and CDR2 SYDVKM. The CDR3 is CASSLLSGSGYTDTQYF. The CDR3, as DNA: TGTGCCAGCAGTTTATTGAGCGGGAGTGGTTACACAGATACGCAGTATTTT.

V is TRBV12-3 or TRBV12-4 and J is TRBJ1-5; 8 bases are shared with TRBD1. The CDR3 contains 14 residues. The CDR3 DNA sequence: TGTGTCAGTAGTCCGGACAGGGTCCGGGAGCCCCAGCATTTT. Amino acids: CVSSPDRVREPQHF.

This clonotype was seen repeatedly, ten times or more. The chain employs TRBV6-1 and TRBJ1-5; D not resolved. V lost 5 bases to trimming and J lost 4 bases, with 12 bases between them. Germline V gene lookup returns CDR1 MNHNS and CDR2 SASEGT. The CDR3 is 14 amino acids. The CDR3 region has the DNA TGTGCCAGCAGTTACACCTTAGAAAATCAGCCCCAGCATTTT. Residues: CASSYTLENQPQHF.

This clonotype was detected many times. V is TRBV29-1 and J is TRBJ2-1; TRBD2 aligns across 8 bases. V gave up 3 bases and J gave up 7 bases; unmatched junction bases: 8. The germline gives CDR1 SQVTM, CDR2 ANQGSEA. This CDR3 has 14 amino acids. The CDR3 loop reads CSVEPSGSLNEQFF. The DNA for the CDR3 is TGCAGCGTTGAGCCCAGCGGGAGTTTGAATGAGCAGTTCTTC.

The chain joins TRBV6-1 to TRBJ1-1; tentative D call: TRBD1 (5 bases). This CDR3 comprises 13 residues. Germline CDR1 reads MNHNS; CDR2 reads SASEGT. With 7 bases removed from V and 11 bases from J, the gap between germline ends came to 20 bases. The CDR3 region has the DNA TGTGCCAGCAACTTCGCTGATGGGGGTGAGGCTTTCTTT. Its protein is CASNFADGGEAFF.

As to this clonotype: Because it lacks the conserved phenylalanine or tryptophan at the end, this CDR3 is likely a read error. This sequence joins TRBV11-2 and TRBJ2-3; TRBD2 matches 10 bases. This CDR3 is 17 amino acids long. Germline V CDR1 and CDR2: SGHAT, FQNNGV. Here the CDR3 reads CASSLVGLATGTGTQYS. For the CDR3, the DNA is TGTGCCAGCAGCTTAGTGGGACTAGCGACTGGCACAGGTACGCAGTATTCT.

This clonotype appeared many times. Mismatch with germline at one junction end may stem from a read error. This chain joins TRBV6-5 and TRBJ1-2; no firm D call. The CDR3 is made up of 12 amino acids. CDR1 and CDR2 from the germline V gene are MNHEY and SVGAGI. CDR3 sequence (DNA): TGTGCATGTTCGATCGGATCTGGTTTGTTTCTCTTC. It translates to CACSIGSGLFLF.